The clone carrying this T cell receptor (beta chain) was found many times. Its target is unknown. As to time point: newly diagnosed GD, antithyroid drugs for less than 3 months. The TCR library was made from RNA that had been extracted from PBMCs in TRIzol. Trimming at V came to 4 bases and at J to 8 bases, leaving 10 bases not matched to a gene. The CDR3 length is 15 residues. In germline, CDR1 is SGHRS, CDR2 YFSETQ. These data come from a study of regulatory T cells in long-lasting Graves disease. Study-wide points: The study examined only peripheral blood, not thyroid tissue. Persistent Graves' patients had lower TCR diversity than newly diagnosed ones. There were preferences for TRBV28, TRBJ1-2 and TRBJ2-5 in persistent disease.

Arm-PCR of CDR3 regions with iRepertoire HTBI primers generated TCR beta libraries. TCRdb independently ran MiXCR on the multiplex PCR reads; one entry per CDR3 protein. This sample carries about 400,000 distinct CDR3 sequences, 15% to 20% of them seen once, and the ten largest clones take about 19%. This sample also appeared in a second study, on T cells in Graves' hyperthyroidism and ophthalmopathy. That study reports: Among clonotypes expanded in thyroid above 0.001, most were also found in blood.

The sequence was obtained from a woman between 18 and 29 years old with Graves disease. This chain uses TRBV5-1 with TRBJ2-1, with 9 nucleotides matching TRBD2. The source material was peripheral blood mononuclear cells (PBMCs), sampled at new diagnosis, from a patient treated with antithyroid drugs. The CDR3 DNA is TGCGCCAGCAGCCTCGAATCGGCGGGGGGGCATGAGCAGTTCTTC. Its protein product is CASSLESAGGHEQFF.